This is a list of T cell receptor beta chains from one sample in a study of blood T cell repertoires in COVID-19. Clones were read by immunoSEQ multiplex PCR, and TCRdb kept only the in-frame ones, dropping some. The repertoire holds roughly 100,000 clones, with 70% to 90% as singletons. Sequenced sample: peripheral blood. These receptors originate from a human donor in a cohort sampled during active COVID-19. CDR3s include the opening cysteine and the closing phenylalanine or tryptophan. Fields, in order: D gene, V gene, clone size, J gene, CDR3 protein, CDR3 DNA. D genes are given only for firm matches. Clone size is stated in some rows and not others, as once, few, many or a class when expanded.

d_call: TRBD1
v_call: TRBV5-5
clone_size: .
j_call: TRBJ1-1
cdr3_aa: CASSLRGTGGDTEAFF
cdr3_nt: TGTGCCAGCAGCTTGCGAGGGACAGGGGGGGACACTGAAGCTTTCTTT

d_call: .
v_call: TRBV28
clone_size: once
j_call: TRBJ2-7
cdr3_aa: CASTLWSLGEQYF
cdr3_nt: TGTGCCAGCACTCTCTGGAGTTTAGGCGAGCAGTACTTC

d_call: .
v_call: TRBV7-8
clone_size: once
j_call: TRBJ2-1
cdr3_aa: CASSLGVGGYNEQFF
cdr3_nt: TGTGCCAGCAGCTTAGGAGTGGGAGGCTACAATGAGCAGTTCTTC

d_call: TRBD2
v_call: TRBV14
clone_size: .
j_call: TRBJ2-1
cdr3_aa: CASSQRRGLAGAEQFF
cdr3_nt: TGTGCCAGCAGCCAGCGGAGAGGACTAGCGGGAGCTGAGCAGTTCTTC

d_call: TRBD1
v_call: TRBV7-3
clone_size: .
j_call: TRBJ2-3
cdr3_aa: CASSLDRGRTDTQYF
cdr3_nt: TGTGCCAGCAGCTTAGACAGGGGGCGAACAGATACGCAGTATTTT

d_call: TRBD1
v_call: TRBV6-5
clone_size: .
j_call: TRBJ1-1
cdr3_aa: CASRRTGKSEAFF
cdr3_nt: TGTGCCAGCAGACGGACAGGGAAAAGTGAAGCTTTCTTT

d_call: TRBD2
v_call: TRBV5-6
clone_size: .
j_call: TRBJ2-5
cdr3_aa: CASSLLWGLAGGKETQYF
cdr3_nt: TGTGCCAGCAGCCTTCTTTGGGGACTAGCGGGGGGAAAAGAGACCCAGTACTTC

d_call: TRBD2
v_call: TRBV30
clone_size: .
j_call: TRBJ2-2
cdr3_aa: CACGGGLNTGELFF
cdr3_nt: TGTGCCTGCGGGGGGGGACTGAACACCGGGGAGCTGTTTTTT

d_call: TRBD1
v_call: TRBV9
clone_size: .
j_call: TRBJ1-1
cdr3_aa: CASSVAGQGSKENTEAFF
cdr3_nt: TGTGCCAGCAGCGTAGCCGGACAGGGTAGTAAGGAGAACACTGAAGCTTTCTTT

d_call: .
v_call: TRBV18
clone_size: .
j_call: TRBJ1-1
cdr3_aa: CASSPPTGGTEAFF
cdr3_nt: TGTGCCAGCTCACCACCGACGGGAGGGACTGAAGCTTTCTTT